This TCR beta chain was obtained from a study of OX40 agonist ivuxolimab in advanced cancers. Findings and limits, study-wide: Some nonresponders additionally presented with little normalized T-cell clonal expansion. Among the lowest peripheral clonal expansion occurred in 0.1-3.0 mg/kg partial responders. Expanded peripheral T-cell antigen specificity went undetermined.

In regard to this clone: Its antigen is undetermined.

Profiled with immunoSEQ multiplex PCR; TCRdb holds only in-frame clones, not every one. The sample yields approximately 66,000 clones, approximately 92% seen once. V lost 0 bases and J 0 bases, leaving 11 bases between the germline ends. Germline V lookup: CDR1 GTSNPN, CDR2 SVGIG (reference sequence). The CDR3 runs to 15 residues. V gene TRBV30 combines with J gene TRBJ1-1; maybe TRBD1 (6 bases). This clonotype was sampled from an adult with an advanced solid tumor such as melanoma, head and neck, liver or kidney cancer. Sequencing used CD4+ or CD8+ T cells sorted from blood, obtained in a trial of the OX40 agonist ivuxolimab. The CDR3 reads CAWSVPDSMNTEAFF. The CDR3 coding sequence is TGTGCCTGGAGTGTACCGGACAGTATGAACACTGAAGCTTTCTTT.